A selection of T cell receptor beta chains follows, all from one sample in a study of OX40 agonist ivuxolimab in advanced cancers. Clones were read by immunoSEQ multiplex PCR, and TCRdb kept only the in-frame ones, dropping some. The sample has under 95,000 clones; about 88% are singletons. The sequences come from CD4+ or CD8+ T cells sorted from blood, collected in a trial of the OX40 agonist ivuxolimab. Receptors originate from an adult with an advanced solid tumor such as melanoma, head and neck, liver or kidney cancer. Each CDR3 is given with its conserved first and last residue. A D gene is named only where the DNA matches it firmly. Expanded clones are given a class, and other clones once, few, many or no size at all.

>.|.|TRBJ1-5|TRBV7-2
CASGGMSNQPQHF
TGTGCCAGCGGGGGAATGAGCAATCAGCCCCAGCATTTT
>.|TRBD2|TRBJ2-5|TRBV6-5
CASRRLAGGEETQYF
TGTGCCAGCAGGCGACTAGCGGGAGGAGAAGAGACCCAGTACTTC
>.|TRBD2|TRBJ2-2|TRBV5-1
CASSSTPAGGPGGELFF
TGCGCCAGCAGCTCCACTCCGGCGGGAGGGCCGGGCGGGGAGCTGTTTTTT
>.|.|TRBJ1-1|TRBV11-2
CASSFSAVNTEAFF
TGTGCCAGCAGCTTTTCAGCGGTGAACACTGAAGCTTTCTTT
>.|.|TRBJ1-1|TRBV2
CASRLDREHTEAFF
TGTGCCAGCAGGTTAGACAGAGAACACACTGAAGCTTTCTTT
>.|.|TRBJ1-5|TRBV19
CASSIRQEMRNQPQHF
TGTGCCAGTAGTATAAGACAGGAAATGAGGAATCAGCCCCAGCATTTT
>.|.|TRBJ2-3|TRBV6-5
CASSYGATPTDTQYF
TGTGCCAGCAGTTACGGGGCTACCCCCACAGATACGCAGTATTTT
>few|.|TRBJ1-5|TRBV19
CASSFWGQPQHF
TGTGCCAGTAGTTTCTGGGGCCAGCCCCAGCATTTT
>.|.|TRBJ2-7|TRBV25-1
CASSDSGFSYEQYF
TGTGCCAGCAGTGATAGCGGCTTCTCCTACGAGCAGTACTTC
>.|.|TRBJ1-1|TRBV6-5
CASSLGQGFPDRAFF
TGTGCCAGCAGTTTGGGACAAGGTTTTCCCGACCGAGCTTTCTTT
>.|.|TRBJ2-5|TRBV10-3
CAISVDYQETQYF
TGTGCCATCAGTGTAGACTACCAAGAGACCCAGTACTTC
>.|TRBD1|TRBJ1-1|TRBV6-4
CASSAEGATTEAFF
TGTGCCAGCAGTGCGGAGGGGGCGACCACTGAAGCTTTCTTT
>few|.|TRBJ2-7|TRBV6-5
CASSRDISYEQYF
TGTGCCAGCAGTCGAGACATCTCCTACGAGCAGTACTTC
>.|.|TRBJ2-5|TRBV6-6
CASSYDAGRVGSSQYF
TGTGCCAGCAGTTACGACGCAGGGAGAGTGGGGAGCTCCCAGTACTTC
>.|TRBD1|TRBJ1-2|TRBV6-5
CASSRTGDGYTF
TGTGCCAGCAGTAGAACAGGGGATGGCTACACCTTC
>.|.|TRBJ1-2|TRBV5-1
CASSDNYGYTF
TGCGCCAGCAGCGACAATTATGGCTACACCTTC
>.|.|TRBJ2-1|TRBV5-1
CASSLRQITYNEQFF
TGCGCCAGCAGCCTGCGACAGATTACCTACAATGAGCAGTTCTTC
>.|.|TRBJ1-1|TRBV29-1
CSALTGGTNTEAFF
TGCAGCGCCCTCACTGGGGGGACGAACACTGAAGCTTTCTTT
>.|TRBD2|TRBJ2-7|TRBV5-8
CASRPGTSVMVYYEQYF
TGTGCCAGCAGACCCGGGACTAGCGTCATGGTCTACTACGAGCAGTACTTC
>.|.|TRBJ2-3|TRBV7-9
CASGRFPGDTQYF
TGTGCCAGCGGGCGGTTCCCGGGAGATACGCAGTATTTT
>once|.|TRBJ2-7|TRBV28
CASTVDSRALYEQYF
TGTGCCAGCACGGTAGACAGCCGGGCGTTATACGAGCAGTACTTC
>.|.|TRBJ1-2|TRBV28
CASTTGTARNYGYTF
TGTGCCAGCACCACCGGGACTGCGCGAAACTATGGCTACACCTTC
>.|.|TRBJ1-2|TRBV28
CASSLGQGDLYGYTF
TGTGCCAGCAGTTTAGGTCAGGGTGACCTGTATGGCTACACCTTC
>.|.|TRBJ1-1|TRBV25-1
CASSTLLGQAFF
TGTGCCAGCAGTACACTATTGGGACAAGCTTTCTTT
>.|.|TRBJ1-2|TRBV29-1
CSVEDQRGRGYTF
TGCAGCGTTGAAGATCAGAGGGGTAGGGGCTACACCTTC
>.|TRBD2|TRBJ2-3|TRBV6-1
CASSETGTSGSTDTQYF
TGTGCCAGCAGTGAAACCGGGACTAGCGGGAGCACAGATACGCAGTATTTT
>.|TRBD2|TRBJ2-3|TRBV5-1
CASSLAGLAGVGGTDTQYF
TGCGCCAGCAGCTTGGCGGGACTAGCGGGAGTCGGGGGCACAGATACGCAGTATTTT
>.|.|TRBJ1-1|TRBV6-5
CASTGTVRGTEAFF
TGTGCCAGCACGGGGACGGTTCGGGGCACTGAAGCTTTCTTT
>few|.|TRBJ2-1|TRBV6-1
CASRLNNEQFF
TGTGCCAGCAGACTTAACAATGAGCAGTTCTTC
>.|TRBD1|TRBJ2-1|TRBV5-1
CASSLEGQVYNEQFF
TGCGCCAGCAGCTTGGAAGGACAGGTATACAATGAGCAGTTCTTC
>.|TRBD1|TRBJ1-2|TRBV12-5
CASGLVIGGQDVYGYTF
TGTGCTAGTGGTTTGGTAATAGGCGGACAGGACGTATATGGCTACACCTTC
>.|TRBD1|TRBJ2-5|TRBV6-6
CASSQDRRETQYF
TGTGCCAGCAGCCAGGACAGGCGGGAGACCCAGTACTTC
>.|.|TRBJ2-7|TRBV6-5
CASSYSDSYEQYF
TGTGCCAGCAGTTATAGCGACTCCTACGAGCAGTACTTC
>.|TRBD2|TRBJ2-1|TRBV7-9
CASSLGTSGNNEQFF
TGTGCCAGCAGCTTAGGTACTAGCGGGAACAATGAGCAGTTCTTC
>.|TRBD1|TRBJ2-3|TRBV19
CASSKDRGLDTQYF
TGTGCCAGTAGTAAGGACAGGGGTTTAGATACGCAGTATTTT
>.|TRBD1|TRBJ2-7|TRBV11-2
CASSQQGGYEQYF
TGTGCCAGCAGCCAACAGGGGGGATACGAGCAGTACTTC
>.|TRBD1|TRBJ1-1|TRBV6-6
CASSYSATGTGEAFF
TGTGCCAGCAGTTACTCGGCGACAGGGACGGGGGAAGCTTTCTTT
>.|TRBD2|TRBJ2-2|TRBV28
CASSIGGGPILNTGELFF
TGTGCCAGCAGTATTGGCGGGGGACCCATCCTGAACACCGGGGAGCTGTTTTTT
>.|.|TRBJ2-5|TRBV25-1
CASLTRDWVYF
TGTGCCAGCTTGACCCGGGACTGGGTGTACTTC
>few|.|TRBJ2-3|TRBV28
CASSSQIYRRAGDTDTQYF
TGTGCCAGCAGCTCCCAAATTTATAGGCGAGCGGGCGACACAGATACGCAGTATTTT
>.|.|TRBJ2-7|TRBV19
CASSMAGAYEQYF
TGTGCCAGTAGTATGGCAGGGGCGTACGAGCAGTACTTC
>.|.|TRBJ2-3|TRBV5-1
CASSLEGTHSTDTQYF
TGCGCCAGCAGCTTGGAGGGGACACATAGCACAGATACGCAGTATTTT
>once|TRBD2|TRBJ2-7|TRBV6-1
CASSFTGGPVEQYF
TGTGCCAGCAGTTTCACGGGAGGGCCTGTCGAGCAGTACTTC
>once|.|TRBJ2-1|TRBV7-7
CASSKSGTPYNEQFF
TGTGCTAGCAGCAAATCCGGGACTCCCTACAATGAGCAGTTCTTC
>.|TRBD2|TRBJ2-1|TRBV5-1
CASSGGLAGWDEQFF
TGCGCCAGCAGCGGGGGACTAGCGGGCTGGGATGAGCAGTTCTTC
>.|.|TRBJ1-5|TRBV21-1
CASSKGCRDTLYSNQPQHF
TGTGCCAGCAGCAAAGGGTGCCGGGACACCCTCTATAGCAATCAGCCCCAGCATTTT
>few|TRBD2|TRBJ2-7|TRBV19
CASSISSGRSYEQYF
TGTGCCAGTAGTATAAGTAGCGGGAGATCCTACGAGCAGTACTTC
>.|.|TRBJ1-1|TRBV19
CASSANRANTEAFF
TGTGCCAGTAGTGCGAACAGGGCGAACACTGAAGCTTTCTTT
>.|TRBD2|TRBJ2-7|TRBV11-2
CASSSFRLAGAYEQYF
TGTGCCAGCAGCTCGTTCCGACTAGCGGGGGCCTACGAGCAGTACTTC
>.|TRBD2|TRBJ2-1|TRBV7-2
CASSLWREALNEQFF
TGTGCCAGCAGCTTATGGCGGGAGGCTCTCAATGAGCAGTTCTTC
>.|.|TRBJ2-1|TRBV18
CASSPWGDEQFF
TGTGCCAGCTCACCATGGGGGGATGAGCAGTTCTTC
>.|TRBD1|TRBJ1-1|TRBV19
CASSIITAIMGQDTEAFF
TGTGCCAGTAGTATAATTACTGCTATAATGGGACAGGACACTGAAGCTTTCTTT
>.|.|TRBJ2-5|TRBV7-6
CASSPLQGETQYF
TGTGCCAGCAGCCCGTTACAGGGAGAGACCCAGTACTTC
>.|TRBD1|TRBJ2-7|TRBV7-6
CASSLTGQPYEQYF
TGTGCCAGCAGCTTAACGGGACAGCCTTACGAGCAGTACTTC
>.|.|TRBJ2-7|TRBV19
CASSHPGSGSYEQYF
TGTGCCAGCTCACACCCAGGGTCGGGTTCCTACGAGCAGTACTTC
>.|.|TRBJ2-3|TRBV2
CASSAESDTQYF
TGTGCCAGCAGTGCGGAATCAGATACGCAGTATTTT
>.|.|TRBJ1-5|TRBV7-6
CASSLSFSNQPQHF
TGTGCCAGCAGCTTAAGCTTCAGCAATCAGCCCCAGCATTTT
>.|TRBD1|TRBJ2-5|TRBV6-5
CATKLEGQPMETQYF
TGTGCCACCAAGTTAGAGGGACAGCCTATGGAGACCCAGTACTTC